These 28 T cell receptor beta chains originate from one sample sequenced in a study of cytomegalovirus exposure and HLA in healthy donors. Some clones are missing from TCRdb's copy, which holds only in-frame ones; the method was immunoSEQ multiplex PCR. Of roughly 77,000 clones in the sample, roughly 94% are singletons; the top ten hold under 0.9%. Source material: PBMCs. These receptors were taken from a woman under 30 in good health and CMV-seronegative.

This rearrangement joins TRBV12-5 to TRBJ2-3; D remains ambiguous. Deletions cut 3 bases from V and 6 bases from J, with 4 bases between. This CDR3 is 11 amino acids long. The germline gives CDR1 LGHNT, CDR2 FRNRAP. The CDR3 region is CASGFGDTQYF. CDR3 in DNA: TGTGCTAGTGGTTTCGGGGATACGCAGTATTTT.

The CDR3 DNA follows: TGTGCCAGCAGTTACATGACAGGGGGGCGTGAAAAACTGTTTTTT. It is translated as CASSYMTGGREKLFF. This chain connects TRBV27 to TRBJ1-4; TRBD1 matches 9 bases. This CDR3 spans 15 amino acids. With 4 bases clipped from V and 7 bases from J, the junction kept 7 bases outside the gene matches. The germline V gene has CDR1 MNHEY and CDR2 SMNVEV (reference sequence).

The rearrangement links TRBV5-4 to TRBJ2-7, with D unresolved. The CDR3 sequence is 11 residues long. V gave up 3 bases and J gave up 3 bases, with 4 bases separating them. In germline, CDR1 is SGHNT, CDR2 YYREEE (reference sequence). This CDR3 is CASSSYYEQYF. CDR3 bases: TGTGCCAGCAGCTCTTACTACGAGCAGTACTTC.

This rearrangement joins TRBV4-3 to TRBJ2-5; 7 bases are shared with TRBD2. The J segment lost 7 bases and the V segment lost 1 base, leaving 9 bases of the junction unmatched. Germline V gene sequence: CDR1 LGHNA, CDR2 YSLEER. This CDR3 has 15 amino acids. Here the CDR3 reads CASSQVREGLGTQYF. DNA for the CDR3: TGCGCCAGCAGCCAAGTAAGGGAGGGATTAGGGACCCAGTACTTC.

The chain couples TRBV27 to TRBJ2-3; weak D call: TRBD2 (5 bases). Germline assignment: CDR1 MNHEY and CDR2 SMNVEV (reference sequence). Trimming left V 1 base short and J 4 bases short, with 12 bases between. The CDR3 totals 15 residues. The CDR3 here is CASSLYAGGPDTQYF. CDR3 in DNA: TGTGCCAGCAGTTTATACGCGGGTGGCCCAGATACGCAGTATTTT.

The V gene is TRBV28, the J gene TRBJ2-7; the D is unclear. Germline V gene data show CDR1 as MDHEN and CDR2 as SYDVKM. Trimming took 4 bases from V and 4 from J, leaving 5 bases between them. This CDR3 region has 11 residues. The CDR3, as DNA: TGTGCCAGCAGTTCTAGGTACGAGCAGTACTTC. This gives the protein CASSSRYEQYF. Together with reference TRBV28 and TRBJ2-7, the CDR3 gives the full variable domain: DVKVTQSSRYLVKRTGEKVFLECVQDMDHENMFWYRQDPGLGLRLIYFSYDVKMKEKGDIPEGYSVSREKKERFSLILESASTNQTSMYLCASSSRYEQYFGPGTRLTVT.

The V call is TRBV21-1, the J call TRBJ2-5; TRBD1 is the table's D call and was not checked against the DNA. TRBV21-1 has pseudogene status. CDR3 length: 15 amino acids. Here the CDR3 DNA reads TGTGCCAGCAGCAAAGGAGCAGGGTCCCAAGAGACCCAGTACTTC. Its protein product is CASSKGAGSQETQYF.

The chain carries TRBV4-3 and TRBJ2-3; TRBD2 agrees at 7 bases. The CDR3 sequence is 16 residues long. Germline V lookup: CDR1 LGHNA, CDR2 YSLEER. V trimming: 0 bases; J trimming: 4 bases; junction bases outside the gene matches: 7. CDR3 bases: TGCGCCAGCAGCCAAGATCCCTCGGGAGGCGCAGATACGCAGTATTTT. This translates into CASSQDPSGGADTQYF.

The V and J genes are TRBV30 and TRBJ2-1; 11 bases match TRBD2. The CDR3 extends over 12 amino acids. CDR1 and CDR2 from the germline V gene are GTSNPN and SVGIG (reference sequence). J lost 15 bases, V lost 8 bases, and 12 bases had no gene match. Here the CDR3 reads CALGGSGRAPFF. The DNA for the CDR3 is TGTGCCCTCGGAGGTAGCGGGAGGGCCCCGTTCTTC.

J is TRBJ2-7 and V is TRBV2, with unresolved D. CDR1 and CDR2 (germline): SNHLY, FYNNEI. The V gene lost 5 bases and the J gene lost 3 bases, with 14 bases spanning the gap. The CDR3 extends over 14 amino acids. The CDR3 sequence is CASSTLLKSYEQYF. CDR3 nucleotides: TGTGCCAGCAGTACCCTTCTCAAGAGCTACGAGCAGTACTTC.

CDR3 sequence reads: CASSPVDSLVWAGELFF. CDR3 nucleotides: TGTGCCAGCAGCCCTGTGGACAGTTTGGTTTGGGCCGGGGAGCTGTTTTTT. V is TRBV7-6 and J is TRBJ2-2; D might be TRBD1 (6 bases). Trimming stripped 5 bases from V and 6 bases from J, with 22 bases between. The CDR3 totals 17 residues. Germline V gene sequence: CDR1 SGHVS, CDR2 FNYEAQ.

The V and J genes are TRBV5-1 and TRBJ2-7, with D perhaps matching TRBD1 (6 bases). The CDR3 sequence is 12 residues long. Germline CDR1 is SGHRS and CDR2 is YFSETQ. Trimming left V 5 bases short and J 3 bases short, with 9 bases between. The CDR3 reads CASRRDNYEQYF. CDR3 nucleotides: TGCGCCAGCAGGAGGGACAACTACGAGCAGTACTTC.

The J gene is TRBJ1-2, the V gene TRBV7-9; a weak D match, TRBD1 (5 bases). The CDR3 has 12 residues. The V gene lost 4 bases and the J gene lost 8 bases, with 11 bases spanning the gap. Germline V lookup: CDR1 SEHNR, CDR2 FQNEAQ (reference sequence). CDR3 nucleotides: TGTGCCAGCAGCTCCATGGGGGGGGGCTACACCTTC. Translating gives CASSSMGGGYTF.

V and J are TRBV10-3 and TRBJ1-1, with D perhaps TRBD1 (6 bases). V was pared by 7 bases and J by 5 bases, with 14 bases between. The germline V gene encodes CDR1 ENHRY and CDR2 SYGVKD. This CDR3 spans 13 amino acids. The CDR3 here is CAITGTQETEAFF. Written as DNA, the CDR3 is TGTGCCATCACTGGGACACAAGAGACTGAAGCTTTCTTT.

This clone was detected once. The CDR3 nucleotides are TGTGCCAGCAGTGAATGGTCTTGGGGTCAGCGGACCTACAATGAGCAGTTCTTC. This codes for CASSEWSWGQRTYNEQFF. The rearrangement links TRBV6-1 to TRBJ2-1, with D possibly being TRBD2 (5 bases). The germline V gene has CDR1 MNHNS and CDR2 SASEGT. The CDR3 extends over 18 amino acids. V shed 2 bases and J shed 2 bases, with 19 bases lying between them.

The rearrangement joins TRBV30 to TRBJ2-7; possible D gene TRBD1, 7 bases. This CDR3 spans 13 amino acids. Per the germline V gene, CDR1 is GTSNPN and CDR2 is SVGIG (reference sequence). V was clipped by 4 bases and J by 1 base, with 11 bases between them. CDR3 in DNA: TGTGCCTGGACCAGGGGGGTGTCCTACGAGCAGTACTTC. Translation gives CAWTRGVSYEQYF. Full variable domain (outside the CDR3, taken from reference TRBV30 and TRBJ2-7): SQTIHQWPATLVQPVGSPLSLECTVEGTSNPNLYWYRQAAGRGLQLLFYSVGIGQISSEVPQNLSASRPQDRQFILSSKKLLLSDSGFYLCAWTRGVSYEQYFGPGTRLTVT.

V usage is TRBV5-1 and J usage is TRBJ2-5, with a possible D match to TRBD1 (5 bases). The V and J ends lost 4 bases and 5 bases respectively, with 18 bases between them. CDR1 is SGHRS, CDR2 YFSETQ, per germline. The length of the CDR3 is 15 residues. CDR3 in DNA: TGCGCCAGCAGCCTCGACAGCCCCGGACGGGAGACCCAGTACTTC. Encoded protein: CASSLDSPGRETQYF.

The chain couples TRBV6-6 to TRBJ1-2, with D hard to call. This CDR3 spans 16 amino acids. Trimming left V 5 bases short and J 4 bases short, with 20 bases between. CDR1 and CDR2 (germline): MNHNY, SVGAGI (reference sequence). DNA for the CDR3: TGTGCCAGCAGTCTCTTCGGGGATAGGGCGGCCTATGGCTACACCTTC. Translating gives CASSLFGDRAAYGYTF.

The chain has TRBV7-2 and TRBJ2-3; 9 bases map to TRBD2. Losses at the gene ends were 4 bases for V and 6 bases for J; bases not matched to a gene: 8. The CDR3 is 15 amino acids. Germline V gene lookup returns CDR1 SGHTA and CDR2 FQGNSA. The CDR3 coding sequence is TGTGCCAGCAGCTCTCCCGGGACTAGCTTGGATACGCAGTATTTT. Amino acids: CASSSPGTSLDTQYF. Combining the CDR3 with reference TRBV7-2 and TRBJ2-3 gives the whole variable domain GAGVSQSPSNKVTEKGKDVELRCDPISGHTALYWYRQSLGQGLEFLIYFQGNSAPDKSGLPSDRFSAERTGGSVSTLTIQRTQQEDSAVYLCASSSPGTSLDTQYFGPGTRLTVL.

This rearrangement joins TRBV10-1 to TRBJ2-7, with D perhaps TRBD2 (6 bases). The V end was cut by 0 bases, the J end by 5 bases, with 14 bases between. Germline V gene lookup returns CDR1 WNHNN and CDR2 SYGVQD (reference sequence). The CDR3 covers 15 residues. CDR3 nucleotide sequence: TGCGCCAGCAGTGAGTCTCCGGGAGAGGGGAACGAGCAGTACTTC. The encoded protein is CASSESPGEGNEQYF.

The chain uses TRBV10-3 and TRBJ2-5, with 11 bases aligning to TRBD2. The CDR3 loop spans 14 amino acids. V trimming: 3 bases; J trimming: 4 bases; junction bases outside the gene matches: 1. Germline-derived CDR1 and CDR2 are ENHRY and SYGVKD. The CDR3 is CAISDGTSGETQYF. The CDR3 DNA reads TGTGCCATCAGTGATGGGACTAGCGGAGAGACCCAGTACTTC.

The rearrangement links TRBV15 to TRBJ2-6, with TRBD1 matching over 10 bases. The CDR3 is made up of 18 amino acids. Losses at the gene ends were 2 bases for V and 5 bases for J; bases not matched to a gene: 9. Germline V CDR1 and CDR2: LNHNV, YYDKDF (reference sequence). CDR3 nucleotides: TGTGCCACCAGCAGAAAGGGACCGGGACAGGGGAGGGCCAACGTCCTGACTTTC. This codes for CATSRKGPGQGRANVLTF.

For the CDR3, the DNA is TGCGCCAGCAGCTTTTATGGGGCCAACGTCCTGACTTTC. This gives the protein CASSFYGANVLTF. V and J are TRBV5-1 and TRBJ2-6, with D uncertain. V was trimmed by 2 bases and J by 3 bases, leaving 3 bases between them. In germline, CDR1 is SGHRS, CDR2 YFSETQ. The CDR3 loop spans 13 amino acids. The entire variable domain, with the rest obtained from reference TRBV5-1 and TRBJ2-6, is as follows: KAGVTQTPRYLIKTRGQQVTLSCSPISGHRSVSWYQQTPGQGLQFLFEYFSETQRNKGNFPGRFSGRQFSNSRSEMNVSTLELGDSALYLCASSFYGANVLTFGAGSRLTVL.

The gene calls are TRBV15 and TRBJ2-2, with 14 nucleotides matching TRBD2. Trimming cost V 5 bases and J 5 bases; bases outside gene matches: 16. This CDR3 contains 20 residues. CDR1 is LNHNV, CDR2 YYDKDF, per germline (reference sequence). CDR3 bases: TGTGCCACCAGCGGAACCTTTAGGGGACTAGCGGGAGTAGGGACCGGGGAGCTGTTTTTT. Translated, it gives CATSGTFRGLAGVGTGELFF.

This CDR3 reads CASSQAGARETQYF. The CDR3 nucleotides read TGTGCCAGCAGCCAAGCGGGGGCCAGGGAGACCCAGTACTTC. The chain joins TRBV9 to TRBJ2-5, with TRBD2 matching 8 bases. The V segment lost 4 bases and the J segment 5 bases; nucleotides outside the gene matches: 7. The CDR3 has 14 residues. From germline, CDR1 is SGDLS and CDR2 YYNGEE.

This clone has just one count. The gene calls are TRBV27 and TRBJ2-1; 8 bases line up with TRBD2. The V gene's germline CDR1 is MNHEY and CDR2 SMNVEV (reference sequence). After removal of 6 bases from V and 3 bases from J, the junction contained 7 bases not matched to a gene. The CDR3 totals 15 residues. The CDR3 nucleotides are TGTGCCAGCAGCCCGGGACTAGTTAGCTACAATGAGCAGTTCTTC. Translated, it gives CASSPGLVSYNEQFF.

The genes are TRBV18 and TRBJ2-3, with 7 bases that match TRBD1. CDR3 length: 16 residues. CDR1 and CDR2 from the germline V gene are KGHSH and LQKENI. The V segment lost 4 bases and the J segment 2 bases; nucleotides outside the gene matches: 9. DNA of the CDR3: TGTGCCAGCTCACGCCGTACGACAGGGCCCACAGATACGCAGTATTTT. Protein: CASSRRTTGPTDTQYF.

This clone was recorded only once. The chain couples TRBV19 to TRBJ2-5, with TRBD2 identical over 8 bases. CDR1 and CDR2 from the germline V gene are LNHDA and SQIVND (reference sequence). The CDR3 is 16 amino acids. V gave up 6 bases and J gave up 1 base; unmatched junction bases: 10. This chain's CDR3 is CASSRLVTSGQETQYF. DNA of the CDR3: TGTGCCAGTAGCCGCCTGGTTACTAGCGGCCAAGAGACCCAGTACTTC.